The entry below describes one T cell receptor beta chain. What it binds is not known. In germline, CDR1 is LGHNT, CDR2 FRNRAP. The CDR3 is 15 residues long. V lost 8 bases, J lost 4 bases, and 18 bases lay in between. The material for each subset, its genomic DNA, was split evenly across several immunoSEQ plates. Measured with immunoSEQ multiplex PCR; TCRdb has only the in-frame clones, and not every one. The sample holds approximately 2.1 million clones, over 85% seen once. These data originate in a study of shared clonotypes between healthy human individuals. Study as a whole: CD4 naive and memory got three plates each, CD8 naive two, CD8 memory one. The study's findings and limits: Despite large depth, sorted-subset datasets appeared incompletely sequenced. Naive subsets typically showed greater estimated richness than memory subsets.

The chain couples TRBV12-5 to TRBJ2-1; either TRBD1 or TRBD2 may supply D (5 bases each). The TCR comes from a young man in good health. Some clones in this sample may be carry-over from other donors' samples. The material sequenced was naive CD4+ T cells from PBMCs. Regarding subset: CD45RA+ positively selected. The CDR3 sequence is CASHHDRGRYNEQFF. The DNA of the CDR3 is TGTGCTAGTCATCACGACAGAGGGCGATACAATGAGCAGTTCTTC. Variable domain in full (rest from reference TRBV12-5 and TRBJ2-1): DARVTQTPRHKVTEMGQEVTMRCQPILGHNTVFWYRQTMMQGLELLAYFRNRAPLDDSGMPKDRFSAEMPDATLATLKIQPSEPRDSAVYFCASHHDRGRYNEQFFGPGTRLTVL.